This T cell receptor beta chain was recovered during a study of blood T cell repertoires in COVID-19. Whole-study context: Collection of acute and convalescent COVID-19 samples took place in the United States, Italy and Spain. Nucleic acid was either cDNA or gDNA, and it came from T cells, B-cell-depleted T cells, or PBMCs.

Under the authors' procedure: Amplified reference gene primers provided the basis for estimating nucleated cell counts. TCRdb keeps only in-frame clones here, not all; method: immunoSEQ multiplex PCR. Clone size and the V and J calls come from that table; the DNA yielded D and trimming. The sample contains about 110,000 clones, around 88% of which appear only once. CDR1 is MNHEY, CDR2 SVGAGI, per germline. CDR3 length equals 15 residues. J lost 2 bases, V lost 6 bases, and 7 bases had no gene match. In this sample, this clone turned up a few times. The sample comprised peripheral blood. The sequence was collected from a woman in her fifties or sixties with active or convalescent COVID-19. The chain uses TRBV6-5 and TRBJ2-3; 8 bases map to TRBD2. The CDR3 bases are TGTGCCAGCAGCAATAGCGGGGCCTACACAGATACGCAGTATTTT. Protein sequence: CASSNSGAYTDTQYF.